The table lists the clone carrying this T cell receptor beta chain with many counts. Its antigen is unidentified. TCRdb reprocessed the reads with MiXCR, giving one entry per CDR3 protein. The repertoire includes under 200,000 distinct CDR3 sequences, 8% to 10% of them detected once, and 4.6% sits in the top ten. The data originate from a study of T cell repertoires in cytomegalovirus infection. Overall study context: Shared public TCR beta signatures pointed to both CMV infection and a matching HLA type. Points from the study as a whole: Carriers of CMV plus the relevant HLA were identified by cumulative public TCR beta family frequency. HLA-C-restricted TCR beta clonotypes specific for CMV led the ex vivo response.

The receptor was isolated from a human donor in good health (CMV status not recorded). Some clones in this sample may be carry-over from other donors' samples. The material sequenced was PBMCs.

The CDR3 reads CSARVTSRGYGYTF. The CDR3 DNA is TGCAGTGCTAGAGTTACGTCGAGAGGCTATGGCTACACCTTC. V gene TRBV20-1 combines with J gene TRBJ1-2; D is ambiguous. CDR1 is DFQATT, CDR2 SNEGSKA, per germline (reference sequence). The CDR3 has 14 amino acids. The V gene lost 1 base and the J gene lost 4 bases, with 13 bases spanning the gap.